These T cell receptor beta chains were read from a single sample in a study of blood T cell repertoires in COVID-19. Assay: immunoSEQ multiplex PCR; the TCRdb copy retains only in-frame clones and omits some. Of about 250,000 clones in the sample, approximately 85% were seen once. Sequencing was carried out using peripheral blood. The receptors originated from a man over 45 with active or convalescent COVID-19. CDR3s include the opening cysteine and the closing phenylalanine or tryptophan. The D gene is left open where the match is weak. Rows may omit the clone size; those that give it use once, few, many or a size class.

CDR3nt,CDR3aa,v_gene,j_gene,d_gene,abundance
TGCGCCAGCAGCCAACCCAGAAGGGGGAATAATTCACCCCTCCACTTT,CASSQPRRGNNSPLHF,TRBV4-1,TRBJ1-6,.,few
TGTGCCAGCACCCCGACAGGCAATGTCGCAGATACGCAGTATTTT,CASTPTGNVADTQYF,TRBV9,TRBJ2-3,.,.
TGTGCCTGGAGTCCAGGACAGGGTATTGGTTCACCCCTCCACTTT,CAWSPGQGIGSPLHF,TRBV30,TRBJ1-6,TRBD1,.
TGTGCCAGCAGCCAAGCTAAGACAGGGATGAACACTGAAGCTTTCTTT,CASSQAKTGMNTEAFF,TRBV3-1/TRBV3-2,TRBJ1-1,TRBD1,.
TGTGCCATCAGTGACGGGAAGAGGAGCTCCTACAATGAGCAGTTCTTC,CAISDGKRSSYNEQFF,TRBV10-3,TRBJ2-1,.,.
TGTGCCAGCAGCCCCGGACAGTTGAACTATGGCTACACCTTC,CASSPGQLNYGYTF,TRBV9,TRBJ1-2,.,.
TGTGCCTGGAGTAAACTTCGGGGGGGGGCGACTGGAAACACCATATATTTT,CAWSKLRGGATGNTIYF,TRBV30,TRBJ1-3,.,.
TGTGCCAGCAGCTTTGAATCTGGGGAGAGGACTAGCGCAAGCGGCGAGACCTACGAGCAGTACTTC,CASSFESGERTSASGETYEQYF,TRBV12-1,TRBJ2-7,.,.
TGCAGCGTTGTTCGCGTGGAAGCCAAGGGGGGCTACACCTTC,CSVVRVEAKGGYTF,TRBV29-1,TRBJ1-2,.,.
TGTGCCGTAGGAACAATACAGGGGAAGGGTATCAATGAGCAGTTCTTC,CAVGTIQGKGINEQFF,TRBV2,TRBJ2-1,TRBD1,.
TGTGCCAGCAGCTTAGGGGGGAGGGCGGTGGCAGGCATTGTGACAGATACGCAGTATTTT,CASSLGGRAVAGIVTDTQYF,TRBV5-4,TRBJ2-3,.,.
TGTGCCAGCAGCCCCACAGTGGGCACCGGGGAGCTGTTTTTT,CASSPTVGTGELFF,TRBV28,TRBJ2-2,.,.
TGTGCCATCAGTGCGCGGGGCGCCAATCAGCCCCAGCATTTT,CAISARGANQPQHF,TRBV10-3,TRBJ1-5,.,.
TGTGCCAGCAGCACGGACGGGGGGCTAGGGCAGCCCCAGCATTTT,CASSTDGGLGQPQHF,TRBV9,TRBJ1-5,.,.
TGTGCCAGCAGCTTAGATAGGCCACTAGCGGGAGGTTCTGCACAGTACTTC,CASSLDRPLAGGSAQYF,TRBV11-2,TRBJ2-5,TRBD2,.
TGCAGCGTTATCCCCCAGGGCGGGGTAGGAGAGACCCAGTACTTC,CSVIPQGGVGETQYF,TRBV29-1,TRBJ2-5,.,.
TGCGCCAGCAGCCAAGATTTACTTAACAATGAGCAGTTCTTC,CASSQDLLNNEQFF,TRBV4-1,TRBJ2-1,.,.
TGTGCCAGCAGCTTAGCCGCCGGGGGGAGATGGGCCGGGGAGCTGTTTTTT,CASSLAAGGRWAGELFF,TRBV11-2,TRBJ2-2,TRBD2,.
TGTGCCAGCAAAGGAGTAAGCGGTAGTGGGACAGATACGCAGTATTTT,CASKGVSGSGTDTQYF,TRBV28,TRBJ2-3,.,.
TGTGCCAGTAGAAACCTACAGGGAGATACGCAGTATTTT,CASRNLQGDTQYF,TRBV19,TRBJ2-3,.,.
TGTGCCAGCAGCTTAGGAGGGACACCCACTAACTATGGCTACACCTTC,CASSLGGTPTNYGYTF,TRBV7-2,TRBJ1-2,.,.
TGTGCCAGCAGCTTTTCAGTAGTCCAGGGCTATGGCTACACCTTC,CASSFSVVQGYGYTF,TRBV7-2,TRBJ1-2,.,.
TGTGCCAGCAGCCTGAGCCTCGAATACAATGAGCAGTTCTTC,CASSLSLEYNEQFF,TRBV3-1/TRBV3-2,TRBJ2-1,.,.
TGTGCCAGCAGCTTGGGGACAAGAACTAACTATGGCTACACCTTC,CASSLGTRTNYGYTF,TRBV5-5,TRBJ1-2,.,few
TGTGCCAGCAGCATCCGGACAGCCTCCTACAATGAGCAGTTCTTC,CASSIRTASYNEQFF,TRBV9,TRBJ2-1,.,.
TGTGCCAGCAGTGGGGACAGGGCTACTTTCTTT,CASSGDRATFF,TRBV2,TRBJ1-1,TRBD1,.
TGTGCCAGCTCAACCGGGGGTTCTGGAAACACCATATATTTT,CASSTGGSGNTIYF,TRBV18,TRBJ1-3,.,.
TGTGCCAGCAGCCCCCGGGACAGGATGTTTGGCTACACCTTC,CASSPRDRMFGYTF,TRBV3-1/TRBV3-2,TRBJ1-2,TRBD1,.
TGTGCCACCAGGACAGGGGCTGACTATGGCTACACCTTC,CATRTGADYGYTF,TRBV6-5,TRBJ1-2,TRBD1,.
TGTGCCAGCAGTGGTACAGGGGACTCTGGGGCCAACGTCCTGACTTTC,CASSGTGDSGANVLTF,TRBV27,TRBJ2-6,TRBD1,.
TGTGCCAGCAGCCGCCAAGCGGCCGGGGATCCGAGGACGTGGGGCTACACCTTC,CASSRQAAGDPRTWGYTF,TRBV14,TRBJ1-2,.,.
TGTGCCAGCAGACCCCGCGAAGATAGCAATCAGCCCCAGCATTTT,CASRPREDSNQPQHF,TRBV11-2,TRBJ1-5,.,.
TGTGCCAGCAGCTCCCGGGGCTCCTATAATTCACCCCTCCACTTT,CASSSRGSYNSPLHF,TRBV7-2,TRBJ1-6,.,.
TGTGCCAGCAGTTCCGGACTAGTTAACGTGCAGTACTTC,CASSSGLVNVQYF,TRBV12-3/TRBV12-4,TRBJ2-7,TRBD2,.
TGTGCCAGCAGCGCGGGACAGGGAGATCAGCCCCAGCATTTT,CASSAGQGDQPQHF,TRBV9,TRBJ1-5,TRBD1,.
TGTGCCAGAGCAGGGTTGTCTGGGGCCAACGTCCTGACTTTC,CARAGLSGANVLTF,TRBV2,TRBJ2-6,.,.
TGTGCCAGCAGCTTATACGGGAGTTTAAGCTCTGGGGCCAACGTCCTGACTTTC,CASSLYGSLSSGANVLTF,TRBV7-2,TRBJ2-6,.,.
TGTGCCAGCAGCTTTGACAGGGGCACTGAAGCTTTCTTT,CASSFDRGTEAFF,TRBV7-2,TRBJ1-1,TRBD1,once
TGTGCCAGCAGCTTAAGCCCGGAGGGGATGAACACTGAAGCTTTCTTT,CASSLSPEGMNTEAFF,TRBV7-6,TRBJ1-1,.,few
TGTGCCACCAGTGATTCAGACTCCTACAATGAGCAGTTCTTC,CATSDSDSYNEQFF,TRBV24-1,TRBJ2-1,.,.
TGTGCCAGTAGTATAGACGGACAGGGCGCCGGGGAGCTGTTTTTT,CASSIDGQGAGELFF,TRBV19,TRBJ2-2,TRBD1,once
TGTGCCAGCAGCTTGCGGGAGCAGGGGCTGGAAAACATTCAGTACTTC,CASSLREQGLENIQYF,TRBV11-3,TRBJ2-4,.,.
TGTGCCATCGATATGACAGGTCTGGATGAGCAGTTCTTC,CAIDMTGLDEQFF,TRBV10-3,TRBJ2-1,.,.
TGTGCCAGTACTCGACAGGGCGGGGACACTGAAGCTTTCTTT,CASTRQGGDTEAFF,TRBV19,TRBJ1-1,TRBD1,.
TGCGCCAGCACTAACACCGGGGAGCTGTTTTTT,CASTNTGELFF,TRBV4-1,TRBJ2-2,.,.
TGTGCCAGCTCACCATCCCCGACTAGCGCACGGGGACTTAATGAGCAGTTCTTC,CASSPSPTSARGLNEQFF,TRBV18,TRBJ2-1,TRBD2,.
TGTGCCAGCAGTTCGGCGAAGTTAGCGGGTTCGGTCAATGAGCAGTTCTTC,CASSSAKLAGSVNEQFF,TRBV6-2/TRBV6-3,TRBJ2-1,TRBD2,once
TGTGCCAGCAGCGTAGAACCGGTATCCTACGAGCAGTACTTC,CASSVEPVSYEQYF,TRBV9,TRBJ2-7,.,few
TGTGCTAGTGGTTCGGGGGACAGGGGAATCCAGGAGACCCAGTACTTC,CASGSGDRGIQETQYF,TRBV12-5,TRBJ2-5,TRBD1,.
TGTGCCAGCAGTTCCCTGCAGGGAGCTTTCTTT,CASSSLQGAFF,TRBV12-3/TRBV12-4,TRBJ1-1,.,.
TGCGCCAGCAGCCAATGGCGGGAAGAGACCCAGTACTTC,CASSQWREETQYF,TRBV4-1,TRBJ2-5,.,.
TGTGCCAGTAGTCCCGAGGACAGGAGGGCCCCCTCTATGAACACTGAAGCTTTCTTT,CASSPEDRRAPSMNTEAFF,TRBV19,TRBJ1-1,TRBD1,.
TGTGCCAGCAGGTTAGGACTAGCGTCTGGCGGGGAGCTGTTTTTT,CASRLGLASGGELFF,TRBV2,TRBJ2-2,TRBD2,.